This TCR beta chain is from a study of cytomegalovirus exposure and HLA in healthy donors. Background on the study: Within the Caucasian-associated ancestry cluster were under 85% of the approximately 400 genotyped donors. Study results and caveats: Across all donors, roughly uniform sequencing depth was an assumption of the presence/absence analyses.

This PCR relied on a set of 60 Vbeta primers and 13 Jbeta primers. Sequencing was performed with immunoSEQ multiplex PCR; in TCRdb, only in-frame clones are kept and a portion is missing. The table lists some 130,000 clones, 70% to 85% of them singletons. With respect to this clone: The antigen remains unidentified.

CDR1 and CDR2 from the germline V gene are SNHLY and FYNNEI. The CDR3 has 14 residues. V gave up 7 bases and J gave up 4 bases; unmatched junction bases: 5. The V gene is TRBV2, the J gene TRBJ2-1, with 9 bases lining up with TRBD2. The specimen was PBMCs. The clonotype comes from a man between 40 and 49 years old in good health and CMV-seropositive. The CDR3 DNA follows: TGTGCCAGCATACAGCGGGAGGATTACAATGAGCAGTTCTTC. Its protein product is CASIQREDYNEQFF.